This passage covers 9 T cell receptor beta chains from one sample sequenced in a study of spatial heterogeneity in lung cancer. TCRdb reprocessed the 5' RACE reads with MiXCR, giving one entry per CDR3 protein. Seen here are around 120,000 distinct CDR3 sequences, about 12% observed once, and the top ten hold approximately 16%. Time point described: blood at routine non-recurrence follow-up after resection. Tumor, nontumor lung or frozen PBMC supplied whole RNA, sequenced without sorting. This material consisted of PBMCs, taken at follow-up. The origin of the receptors is a male donor with early-stage non-small cell lung cancer.

The table lists this clonotype with a few counts. The rearrangement uses TRBV5-1 and TRBJ2-7; a possible D gene is TRBD2 (6 bases). The CDR3 extends over 15 amino acids. Germline CDR1 reads SGHRS; CDR2 reads YFSETQ. The ends were cut back, 4 bases at V and 2 bases at J, with 16 bases in the middle. CDR3 bases: TGCGCCAGCAGCCCCTCCCGGGGGAGTACCTACGAGCAGTACTTC. Translating it yields CASSPSRGSTYEQYF.

There are many counts of this clonotype. The V gene is TRBV5-1, the J gene TRBJ2-1; possibly TRBD1 for D (5 bases). Trimming took 0 bases from V and 9 from J, leaving 7 bases between them. Germline-derived CDR1 and CDR2 are SGHRS and YFSETQ. The CDR3 is 12 amino acids. CDR3 protein: CASSLGTLEQFF. The CDR3 bases are TGCGCCAGCAGCTTGGGGACACTTGAGCAGTTCTTC.

The table lists this clonotype with many counts. The rearrangement uses TRBV7-8 and TRBJ1-6; perhaps TRBD1 as D (5 bases). The CDR3 contains 14 residues. V lost 1 base, J lost 9 bases, and 10 bases lay in between. The germline V gene encodes CDR1 SGHVS and CDR2 FQNEAQ. CDR3 region: CASSLVGLSSPLHF. The CDR3 DNA reads TGTGCCAGCAGCTTAGTGGGACTGAGTTCACCCCTCCACTTT.

A few counts support this clonotype. The junction and the germline gene differ at one end; a read error may be behind it. The rearrangement uses TRBV12-3 or TRBV12-4 and TRBJ2-1; 9 nucleotides agree with TRBD2. The CDR3 runs to 13 residues. The CDR3 region is CASSLTLPGLAHF. CDR3 nucleotides: TGTGCCAGCAGTCTCACCCTTCCGGGACTAGCACACTTC.

This clonotype was counted ten times or more. The rearrangement joins TRBV27 to TRBJ1-2, with no clear D. Germline V lookup: CDR1 MNHEY, CDR2 SMNVEV (reference sequence). V shed 6 bases and J shed 5 bases, with 19 bases lying between them. The CDR3 consists of 15 residues. The CDR3 spells CASSASLAAPYGYTF. In DNA, the CDR3 is TGTGCCAGCAGCGCTTCATTGGCCGCGCCGTATGGCTACACCTTC.

The table lists this clonotype with many counts. The chain joins TRBV20-1 to TRBJ1-6, with D perhaps TRBD1 (5 bases). Germline V CDR1 and CDR2: DFQATT, SNEGSKA (reference sequence). CDR3 length equals 17 residues. V was pared by 5 bases and J by 0 bases, with 17 bases between. CDR3 sequence reads: CSAPKVLQDSYNSPLHF. In nucleotides, the CDR3 is TGCAGTGCTCCAAAAGTATTACAGGACTCCTATAATTCACCCCTCCACTTT.

For the CDR3, the DNA is TGTGCCATCAGCCAGGCCCAAGAGACCCAGTACTTC. It translates to CAISQAQETQYF. The chain joins TRBV10-3 to TRBJ2-5; no definite D call. V was cut by 6 bases and J by 1 base, with 6 bases left in between. The CDR3 runs to 12 residues. CDR1 and CDR2 (germline): ENHRY, SYGVKD.

The gene calls are TRBV5-4 and TRBJ2-7; possibly TRBD2 for D (6 bases). V was pared by 4 bases and J by 5 bases, with 16 bases between. There are 14 residues in the CDR3. Germline CDR1 SGHNT, CDR2 YYREEE (reference sequence). The DNA of the CDR3 is TGTGCCAGCAGCCCCCCGGGACTGGGAGACGAGCAGTACTTC. It encodes CASSPPGLGDEQYF.

This clonotype was counted a few times. The V gene is TRBV9, the J gene TRBJ1-5; weak D call: TRBD1 (5 bases). Germline assignment: CDR1 SGDLS and CDR2 YYNGEE. This CDR3 has 14 amino acids. V was clipped by 2 bases and J by 3 bases, with 9 bases between them. The CDR3 sequence is CASSVGPVNQPQHF. CDR3 sequence (DNA): TGTGCCAGCAGCGTGGGACCGGTCAATCAGCCCCAGCATTTT.